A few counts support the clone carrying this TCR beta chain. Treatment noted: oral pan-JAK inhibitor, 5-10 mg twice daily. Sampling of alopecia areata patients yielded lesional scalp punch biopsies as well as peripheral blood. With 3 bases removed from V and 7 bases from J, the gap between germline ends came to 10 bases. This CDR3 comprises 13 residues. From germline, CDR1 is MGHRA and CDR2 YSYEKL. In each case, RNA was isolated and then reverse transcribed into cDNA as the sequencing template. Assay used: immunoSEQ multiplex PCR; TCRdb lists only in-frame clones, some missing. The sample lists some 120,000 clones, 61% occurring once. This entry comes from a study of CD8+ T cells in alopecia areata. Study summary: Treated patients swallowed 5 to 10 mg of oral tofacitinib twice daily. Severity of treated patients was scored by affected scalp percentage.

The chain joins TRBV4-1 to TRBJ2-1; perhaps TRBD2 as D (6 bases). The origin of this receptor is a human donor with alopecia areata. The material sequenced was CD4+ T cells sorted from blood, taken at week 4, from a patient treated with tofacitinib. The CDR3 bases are TGCGCCAGCAGCCAGATCCGGGGGAATGAGCAGTTCTTC. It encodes CASSQIRGNEQFF.